The rows below give T cell receptor beta chains drawn from one sample of a study of control samples from healthy donors and cancer patients. The assay was immunoSEQ multiplex PCR, and TCRdb's table has in-frame clones only and misses some. The sample yields about 85,000 clones, 70% to 90% seen once. The sequenced sample consisted of blood. The origin of the receptors is a woman aged 55-69 years in good health. The CDR3 runs from the conserved cysteine through the conserved F or W. The order of the fields is V gene, D gene, J gene, clone size, CDR3 DNA, CDR3 protein. D genes are given only for firm matches. Size tells how often a clone was seen (once, few, many) or the class of an expanded clone, and some rows leave it out.

TRBV21-1	.	TRBJ2-1	.	TGTGCCAGCAGCAAAGTCCTAGCGGGCCTTAAGGAGTTCTTC	CASSKVLAGLKEFF
TRBV6-5	TRBD1	TRBJ1-5	.	TGTGCCAGCAGTTCAACAGGGGGCGAGCCCCAGCATTTT	CASSSTGGEPQHF
TRBV5-1	.	TRBJ1-3	.	TGCGCCAGCAGCTCAGGGTCGGGGTCTGGAAACACCATATATTTT	CASSSGSGSGNTIYF
TRBV18	.	TRBJ1-1	.	TGTGCCAGCTCACCACCGACGGTGAACACTGAAGCTTTCTTT	CASSPPTVNTEAFF
TRBV12-3/TRBV12-4	.	TRBJ2-1	.	TGTGCCAGCACCGATACCTACAATGAGCAGTTCTTC	CASTDTYNEQFF
TRBV9	.	TRBJ2-7	.	TGTGCCAGCAGCGGGGGCCCGGGGAACTCCTACGAGCAGTACTTC	CASSGGPGNSYEQYF
TRBV28	TRBD1	TRBJ1-1	.	TGTGCCAGCTGGGGGGACAGGGATCACACTGAAGCTTTCTTT	CASWGDRDHTEAFF
TRBV4-2	TRBD1	TRBJ2-1	.	TGTGCCAGCAGCTTACGGGACAGGGAATACAATGAGCAGTTCTTC	CASSLRDREYNEQFF
TRBV7-9	.	TRBJ2-2	.	TGTGCCAGCAGCAAGGGAGGTTCTTCCATAGACAGGGTCGGAACCGGGGAGCTGTTTTTT	CASSKGGSSIDRVGTGELFF
TRBV28	.	TRBJ1-2	.	TGTGCCAGCAGTTTAACAGGGTTAGCTAACTATGGCTACACCTTC	CASSLTGLANYGYTF
TRBV5-6	.	TRBJ1-6	once	TGTGCCAGCAGCTTCCGGGACCGTGGGGTCCCCCTCCACTTT	CASSFRDRGVPLHF
TRBV27	.	TRBJ2-7	.	TGTGCCAGCGCAGTGGGGGGGGTGACAGGTAGCGAGCAGTACTTC	CASAVGGVTGSEQYF
TRBV6-5	.	TRBJ2-5	.	TGTGCCAGCAGTTACGGAGGACTGAAACAAGAGACCCAGTACTTC	CASSYGGLKQETQYF
TRBV23-1	TRBD2	TRBJ2-1	.	TGCGCCAGCAGTCAAGACCGTACTAGCGGGCCGTACAATGAGCAGTTCTTC	CASSQDRTSGPYNEQFF
TRBV27	.	TRBJ1-1	.	TGTGCCAGCAGTCCAAGGGCGAGGGCTGAAGCTTTCTTT	CASSPRARAEAFF
TRBV2	.	TRBJ2-3	.	TGTGCCAGCAAGGGTGGGCGGAGCACAGATACGCAGTATTTT	CASKGGRSTDTQYF
TRBV4-2	.	TRBJ1-6	.	TGTGCCAGCAGCCAAGAGGTCAGGGGCAATTCACCCCTCCACTTT	CASSQEVRGNSPLHF
TRBV7-2	.	TRBJ2-5	once	TGTGCCAGCAGCCGCTTCCCCGGGTTCCGCGTAGGGACCCAGTACTTC	CASSRFPGFRVGTQYF
TRBV6-4	TRBD2	TRBJ2-5	.	TGTGCCAGCAGTGACTCGATACTAGCGGGGAAAAAAGAGACCCAGTACTTC	CASSDSILAGKKETQYF
TRBV6-5	TRBD1	TRBJ1-1	.	TGTGCCAGCAGGATTGACAGGGGGCCAAACACTGAAGCTTTCTTT	CASRIDRGPNTEAFF
TRBV27	.	TRBJ1-6	.	TGTGCCAGCAGTATACTTTATAATTCACCCCTCCACTTT	CASSILYNSPLHF
TRBV2	.	TRBJ2-3	.	TGTGCCAGCGGGGCGGTGGGGGGTGGCACAGATACGCAGTATTTT	CASGAVGGGTDTQYF
TRBV9	TRBD1	TRBJ2-6	once	TGTGCCAGCAGCGCGAACCACCTTTTCACAGGGGCAGGGGCCAACGTCCTGACTTTC	CASSANHLFTGAGANVLTF
TRBV7-2	.	TRBJ1-3	.	TGTGCCAGCAGCTTAGCAGGGGCTCTCGGAAACACCATATATTTT	CASSLAGALGNTIYF
TRBV11-1	.	TRBJ1-6	.	TGTGCCAGCAGCTTAACTCGACAGGAGGGTTCACCCCTCCACTTT	CASSLTRQEGSPLHF
TRBV3-1/TRBV3-2	.	TRBJ2-2	.	TGTGCCAGCAGCCAAGGTGGAGGCACCGGGGAGCTGTTTTTT	CASSQGGGTGELFF
TRBV11-3	.	TRBJ2-1	once	TGTGCCAGCAGCTCCCTTACAGGGCATGAGCAGTTCTTC	CASSSLTGHEQFF
TRBV5-6	.	TRBJ2-2	.	TGTGCCAGCAGCCCCCATATGACAGGCTTCCGCACCGGGGAGCTGTTTTTT	CASSPHMTGFRTGELFF
TRBV7-9	.	TRBJ1-3	.	TGTGCCAGCAGCAGCACTGGAAACACCATATATTTT	CASSSTGNTIYF
TRBV6-1	TRBD1	TRBJ1-2	.	TGTGCCAGCAGTGAGGGGATGGACAGGGTTAACTATGGCTACACCTTC	CASSEGMDRVNYGYTF
TRBV23-1	.	TRBJ2-2	.	TGCGCCAGCAGTCAGGATGTCACCGGGGAGCTGTTTTTT	CASSQDVTGELFF
TRBV15	.	TRBJ1-1	.	TGTGCCACCAGCTTTAGGAGCAGGGGGAACACTGAAGCTTTCTTT	CATSFRSRGNTEAFF
TRBV7-9	.	TRBJ1-5	.	TGTGCCAGCAGCTTTCAGGGGAATCAGCCCCAGCATTTT	CASSFQGNQPQHF
TRBV28	TRBD1	TRBJ1-4	.	TGTGCCAGCAGTACCCAGGGGGCTACCAATGAAAAACTGTTTTTT	CASSTQGATNEKLFF
TRBV5-1	.	TRBJ1-1	.	TGCGCCAGCAGCAATCCACCGGGGGAAGCTTTCTTT	CASSNPPGEAFF
TRBV6-5	.	TRBJ2-3	.	TGTGCCAGCAGTTCCGTTTATGGGGATACGCAGTATTTT	CASSSVYGDTQYF
TRBV18	.	TRBJ1-2	.	TGTGCCAGCTCACCATATGGCAGGGCTGAGGGCTACACCTTC	CASSPYGRAEGYTF
TRBV2	TRBD1	TRBJ1-2	.	TGTGCCAGCAGGTCCGTCCCCGGGACAGGGAGGGACTATGGCTACACCTTC	CASRSVPGTGRDYGYTF
TRBV20-1	.	TRBJ1-1	.	TGCAGTGCAGAACGGGGGACTGAAGCTTTCTTT	CSAERGTEAFF
TRBV4-2	.	TRBJ1-5	.	TGTGCCAGCAGCGATCGTAAGGGTTCCAATCAGCCCCAGCATTTT	CASSDRKGSNQPQHF
TRBV27	.	TRBJ2-1	.	TGTGCCAGCAGTGGTCAACTCCCAGGGGGGGCCTACAATGAGCAGTTCTTC	CASSGQLPGGAYNEQFF
TRBV12-3/TRBV12-4	.	TRBJ2-7	.	TGTGCCAGCAGTTTAGGGGGGTTCGAGCAGTACTTC	CASSLGGFEQYF
TRBV11-2	TRBD2	TRBJ2-1	.	TGTGCCAGCAGCTTAGGGTTGACTAGCGGGAGCTACAATGAGCAGTTCTTC	CASSLGLTSGSYNEQFF
TRBV24-1	TRBD1	TRBJ2-1	.	TGTGCCACCAGTGATTTAGGACAGGGATCCTACAATGAGCAGTTCTTC	CATSDLGQGSYNEQFF
TRBV15	.	TRBJ1-2	.	TGTGCCACCAGCCTTAACGGGTTCGGGGTAGAGGGCTACACCTTC	CATSLNGFGVEGYTF
TRBV6-4	TRBD1	TRBJ1-2	.	TGTGCCAGCAGTTTCGGGACAGGGGAAAACTATGGCTACACCTTC	CASSFGTGENYGYTF
TRBV5-4	TRBD2	TRBJ2-5	.	TGTGCCAGCAGCTTCCAGGGGGCTAGCGGGGGGGCCGGTGAGACCCAGTACTTC	CASSFQGASGGAGETQYF
TRBV30	.	TRBJ1-3	.	TGTGCCTGGAGCTTAACCGGGAGGAGAAACACCATATATTTT	CAWSLTGRRNTIYF
TRBV7-2	.	TRBJ1-2	.	TGTGCCAGCAGCTTAGGGGTTACAGGATATGGCTACACCTTC	CASSLGVTGYGYTF
TRBV7-9	TRBD2	TRBJ2-3	few	TGTGCCAGCAGCGGACTAGCGGGAGGGGGTTTGGATACGCAGTATTTT	CASSGLAGGGLDTQYF
TRBV6-5	.	TRBJ2-5	.	TGTGCCAGCAGGGACACCCGGGCGCGGGAGACCCAGTACTTC	CASRDTRARETQYF
TRBV27	.	TRBJ1-2	.	TGTGCCAGCAACCCGAAAGGGGGGGAAAACTATGGCTACACCTTC	CASNPKGGENYGYTF
TRBV14	.	TRBJ2-2	.	TGTGCCAGCAGCCATAGAGTCAGCGGGGAGCTGTTTTTT	CASSHRVSGELFF
TRBV11-2	.	TRBJ1-6	.	TGTGCCAGCAGCGCCGAGGTTAGGGGATCCAGGAATTCACCCCTCCACTTT	CASSAEVRGSRNSPLHF
TRBV10-3	.	TRBJ1-1	.	TGTGCCATCAGTGAGGTCCCCCGGGGGGGGACGAACACTGAAGCTTTCTTT	CAISEVPRGGTNTEAFF
TRBV15	.	TRBJ1-6	.	TGTGCCACCAGCCGAAGCTCCCCTTACGAGTCACCCCTCCACTTT	CATSRSSPYESPLHF
TRBV4-1	TRBD2	TRBJ2-7	.	TGCGCCAGCAGCCAGCCGCTAGCGGGGTTCTACGAGCAGTACTTC	CASSQPLAGFYEQYF
TRBV10-3	TRBD1	TRBJ1-6	once	TGTGCCATCAGTGAGTCCGGGACAGGGCCATCAATAGGGTCACCCCTCCACTTT	CAISESGTGPSIGSPLHF
TRBV20-1	TRBD1	TRBJ1-2	.	TGCAGTGCTAGTGGGACAGGGTGGGCCGGCTACACCTTC	CSASGTGWAGYTF
TRBV6-5	.	TRBJ2-5	.	TGTGCCAGCAGCCCAGGGACCTTTCGGGGAGAGACCCAGTACTTC	CASSPGTFRGETQYF